Listed here are 4 T cell receptor beta chains from one sample, sequenced in a study of response to subunit inactivated influenza vaccine. TCRdb ran MiXCR on the RT-PCR reads and lists one entry per CDR3 protein. The repertoire holds a few hundred thousand distinct CDR3 sequences, around 22% seen once, with about 9.4% in the top ten. Sample: PBMCs from blood, taken less than 22 months after vaccination. The receptors stem from a man aged 50 to 75 who received an inactivated influenza vaccine.

V and J are TRBV30 and TRBJ1-1; 7 bases match TRBD1. Germline trimming cut 0 bases from V and 5 bases from J; bases unmatched to any gene: 9. CDR3 length: 15 amino acids. The germline CDR1 and CDR2 sequences are GTSNPN and SVGIG (reference sequence). The CDR3 is CAWSVQGGPETEAFF. The CDR3, as DNA: TGTGCCTGGAGTGTACAAGGGGGCCCTGAAACTGAAGCTTTCTTT.

Only a few counts were recorded for this clonotype. In nucleotides, the CDR3 is TGTGCCAGCAGCGGGGCCCACACTGAAGCTTTCTTT. It specifies CASSGAHTEAFF. This chain connects TRBV6-1 to TRBJ1-1; tentatively, D is TRBD1 (5 bases). Trimming took 6 bases from V and 3 from J, leaving 8 bases between them. The germline V gene has CDR1 MNHNS and CDR2 SASEGT. This CDR3 region has 12 residues.

This chain links TRBV6-2 or TRBV6-3 with TRBJ2-2, with 14 bases that match TRBD2. The CDR3 is made up of 21 amino acids. Looked up from germline, CDR1 is MNHEY and CDR2 is SVGEGT. Losses at the gene ends were 2 bases for V and 4 bases for J; bases not matched to a gene: 15. The CDR3: CASSYQGTSGRGLWGTGELFF. DNA of the CDR3: TGTGCCAGCAGTTACCAGGGGACTAGCGGGAGAGGTCTTTGGGGCACCGGGGAGCTGTTTTTT.

The rearrangement links TRBV6-1 to TRBJ1-5; TRBD1 matches at 7 bases. After removal of 5 bases from V and 5 bases from J, the junction contained 15 bases not matched to a gene. From germline, CDR1 is MNHNS and CDR2 SASEGT. This CDR3 spans 17 amino acids. The CDR3 region has the DNA TGTGCCAGCAGTCGTTTGCCCTTCGGAGGGGGCGATCAGCCCCAGCATTTT. Encoded protein: CASSRLPFGGGDQPQHF.